Listed below are T cell receptor beta chains from one sample, sequenced in a study of blood T cell repertoires in COVID-19. Generated by immunoSEQ multiplex PCR, the TCRdb table keeps only in-frame clones and is missing some. The sample holds 200,000 to 300,000 clones, roughly 86% seen once. The sequenced sample consisted of peripheral blood. The receptors stem from a man aged 40-49 years who had recovered from COVID-19. CDR3s include the opening cysteine and the closing phenylalanine or tryptophan. D genes are given only for firm matches. Rows may omit the clone size; those that give it use once, few, many or a size class.

j_call,clone_size,cdr3_length,d_call,v_call,cdr3_nt,cdr3_aa
TRBJ1-3,-,17,-,TRBV19,TGTGCCAGTAGTACAGTCCGGACGGGGAACTCTGGAAACACCATATATTTT,CASSTVRTGNSGNTIYF
TRBJ2-3,few,16,TRBD2,TRBV5-4,TGTGCCAGCAGCTTGGGGGCTAGCGGGGAGGCAGATACGCAGTATTTT,CASSLGASGEADTQYF
TRBJ1-1,-,14,-,TRBV7-2,TGTGCCAGCAGCTCGGCAGGGGCCGCCACTGAAGCTTTCTTT,CASSSAGAATEAFF
TRBJ1-3,-,14,-,TRBV2,TGTGCCAGCAGGGGCAGATTTTCTGGAAACACCATATATTTT,CASRGRFSGNTIYF
TRBJ1-1,-,15,-,TRBV5-8,TGTGCCAGCAGCTTCAAACGCGGCCGGGTCACTGAAGCTTTCTTT,CASSFKRGRVTEAFF
TRBJ2-1,-,13,TRBD2,TRBV6-5,TGTGCCATCGCTAGCGGGGGGAGGAATGAGCAGTTCTTC,CAIASGGRNEQFF
TRBJ1-4,-,15,TRBD1,TRBV19,TGTGCCAGTAGTGTAGGGACAGGGGGCGGTGAAAAACTGTTTTTT,CASSVGTGGGEKLFF
TRBJ2-3,-,14,TRBD2,TRBV18,TGTGCCAGCTCGCCGGGAGGGCCCCGGGATACGCAGTATTTT,CASSPGGPRDTQYF
TRBJ1-1,-,13,-,TRBV4-3,TGCGCCAGCAGCCAAGTCAGGGGCACTGAAGCTTTCTTT,CASSQVRGTEAFF
TRBJ1-1,-,13,TRBD1,TRBV4-1,TGCGCCAGCAGCCAGGGGACAGAACGTGAAGCTTTCTTT,CASSQGTEREAFF
TRBJ2-7,-,12,-,TRBV29-1,TGCAGCGTTGATTCTCGAGGGAAAGAGCAGTACTTC,CSVDSRGKEQYF
TRBJ2-1,once,13,TRBD2,TRBV7-2,TGTGCCAGCAGCTTAGTCCAGGGAGGGGAGCAGTTCTTC,CASSLVQGGEQFF
TRBJ1-5,-,15,-,TRBV7-9,TGTGCCAGCAGTCTGTTCGGGTCTGATAATCAGCCCCAGCATTTT,CASSLFGSDNQPQHF
TRBJ2-3,-,13,TRBD1,TRBV2,TGTGCCAGCAGAGCTTCGCCCGGACAGGGCAAGTATTTT,CASRASPGQGKYF
TRBJ2-4,-,17,TRBD1,TRBV12-5,TGTGCTAGTGGTTTGGTTACAGGGGGCTGGGGCAAAAACATTCAGTACTTC,CASGLVTGGWGKNIQYF
TRBJ2-3,-,16,TRBD2,TRBV3-1/TRBV3-2,TGTGCCAGCAGCCAAGATGGGGGGGATAGGGCAGATACGCAGTATTTT,CASSQDGGDRADTQYF
TRBJ2-7,once,14,-,TRBV7-2,TGTGCCAGCAGCTTAGAGACAGGCTTCTCCGAGCAGTACTTC,CASSLETGFSEQYF
TRBJ1-1,-,14,TRBD1,TRBV29-1,TGCAGCGTGGACAGACAGGGCCTTAACACTGAAGCTTTCTTT,CSVDRQGLNTEAFF
TRBJ1-3,-,13,TRBD1,TRBV19,TGTGCCAGCGGACAGGGGATGGGAAACACCATATATTTT,CASGQGMGNTIYF
TRBJ2-5,-,13,-,TRBV11-3,TGTGCCAGCAGCAGCGGACGGGGAGAGACCCAGTACTTC,CASSSGRGETQYF
TRBJ2-3,-,17,TRBD2,TRBV18,TGTGCCAGCTCACCAGAGACCGGGACTAGCGGGCGGATGACGCAGTATTTT,CASSPETGTSGRMTQYF
TRBJ1-2,-,17,-,TRBV28,TGTGCCAGCAGTTTATCTACTGGGGACACCTTGATCTATGGCTACACCTTC,CASSLSTGDTLIYGYTF
TRBJ2-7,-,15,TRBD2,TRBV6-5,TGTGCCAGCGGACTAGCCAAGGGAGGGCCCCACGAGCAGTACTTC,CASGLAKGGPHEQYF
TRBJ2-1,-,14,TRBD2,TRBV19,TGTGCCAGTAGTACACTGGGGACTAGGGTTGAGCAGTTCTTC,CASSTLGTRVEQFF
TRBJ2-7,-,15,-,TRBV6-1,TGTGCCAGCAGTGAAGCGCTAGCCCGAAACTACGAGCAGTACTTC,CASSEALARNYEQYF
TRBJ1-6,-,13,-,TRBV10-3,TGTGCCATCAGAGCGGACAGTAAATCACCCCTCCACTTT,CAIRADSKSPLHF